The TCR beta chain under discussion was sequenced for a study of CD8+ T cells in alopecia areata. Germline assignment: CDR1 SGHVS and CDR2 FQNEAQ. This CDR3 has 17 amino acids. The V gene end was trimmed by 2 bases and the J gene end by 5 bases; junction bases not matched to a gene: 13. The study's findings and limits: TCRs were shared less clearly across patients than in mice, possibly for HLA-related reasons. Higher clonality was seen in lesional scalp than in normal scalp, especially in alopecia totalis/universalis. Among the cells sequenced in scalp samples are also the resident alphabeta T cells of normal skin.

Lesional scalp punch biopsies and peripheral blood came from alopecia areata patients. This clone has a single count. As yet, its antigen is unknown. RNA extraction and reverse transcription yielded cDNA as sequencing template. Libraries were prepared by immunoSEQ multiplex PCR; TCRdb keeps only in-frame clonotypes and omits some of them. The sample includes approximately 98,000 clones, under 60% seen only once; the top ten take roughly a quarter. This TCR came from a human donor with alopecia areata. Sequenced input: NKG2D-low CD8+ T cells sorted from blood. The V and J genes are TRBV7-8 and TRBJ2-7; 9 bases map to TRBD1. The CDR3 DNA reads TGTGCCAGCAGCTTAAGTGTAGGACAGGGGAAATCCGACGAGCAGTACTTC. Protein sequence: CASSLSVGQGKSDEQYF.